This passage covers 2 T cell receptor beta chains from one sample sequenced in a study of blood T cell repertoires in COVID-19. Some clones are missing from TCRdb's copy, which holds only in-frame ones; the method was immunoSEQ multiplex PCR. The data show about 400,000 clones, 75% to 90% seen once. The sequenced sample consisted of peripheral blood. Every receptor here comes from a woman in her 30s with active or convalescent COVID-19.

V usage is TRBV25-1 and J usage is TRBJ2-1; 12 nucleotides match TRBD2. The CDR3 runs 15 residues. Germline V gene data show CDR1 as MGHDK and CDR2 as SYGVNS. V lost 3 bases, J lost 5 bases, and 2 bases stayed unmatched. The CDR3 spells CASSDPSGGDNEQFF. The CDR3 region has the DNA TGTGCCAGCAGTGATCCTAGCGGGGGGGACAATGAGCAGTTCTTC.

The rearrangement links TRBV6-1 to TRBJ1-4; D gene uncertain. The CDR3 sequence is 14 residues long. Trimming stripped 2 bases from V and 7 bases from J, with 11 bases between. Per germline, CDR1 MNHNS and CDR2 SASEGT. Written as DNA, the CDR3 is TGTGCCAGCAGTGAACGAGGGCAGAGTGAAAAACTGTTTTTT. This encodes CASSERGQSEKLFF.